Listed here are 18 T cell receptor beta chains from one sample, sequenced in a study of beta chain features in type 1 diabetes. As every portion of the isolated RNA was reverse transcribed, the sequencing read expressed TCRB transcripts. TCRdb keeps only in-frame clones here, not all; method: immunoSEQ multiplex PCR. The table includes around 130,000 clones, roughly 10% detected once. What these receptors recognize is not known. Whole-study results and caveats: Shortening of TCRB CDR3s, moderate but significant, appeared in all four CD4+ subsets of Type 1 diabetes patients.

Sequenced sample: central memory CD4+ T cells from blood. These receptors were collected from a young man with type 1 diabetes.

The chain employs TRBV7-3 and TRBJ1-2; D might be TRBD1 (5 bases). The CDR3 runs 16 residues. The germline V gene encodes CDR1 SGHTA and CDR2 FQGTGA. Trimming removed 5 bases at V and 5 bases at J, with 21 bases between. The CDR3 loop reads CASSGDGTGRVYGYTF. The CDR3 DNA reads as TGTGCCAGCAGCGGTGACGGGACCGGGAGAGTATATGGCTACACCTTC.

Only a few counts were recorded for this clone. This chain uses TRBV5-1 with TRBJ2-3; D uncertain. CDR1 and CDR2 from the germline V gene are SGHRS and YFSETQ. The CDR3 spans 13 residues. Trimming shortened V by 0 bases and J by 5 bases, and 7 bases separated the two germline ends. CDR3 amino acids: CASSLDQLDTQYF. DNA for the CDR3: TGCGCCAGCAGCTTGGATCAGTTAGATACGCAGTATTTT.

This chain connects TRBV5-4 to TRBJ2-1; 8 nucleotides align to TRBD2. Trimming at V came to 4 bases and at J to 6 bases, leaving 3 bases not matched to a gene. CDR3 length: 13 amino acids. Per germline, CDR1 SGHNT and CDR2 YYREEE (reference sequence). The CDR3 reads CASSVTSANEQFF. DNA for the CDR3: TGTGCCAGCAGCGTGACTAGCGCCAATGAGCAGTTCTTC. Looking up the rest from reference TRBV5-4 and TRBJ2-1 gives the full variable domain: ETGVTQSPTHLIKTRGQQVTLRCSSQSGHNTVSWYQQALGQGPQFIFQYYREEENGRGNFPPRFSGLQFPNYSSELNVNALELDDSALYLCASSVTSANEQFFGPGTRLTVL.

This clone showed up many times. The chain is built from TRBV29-1 and TRBJ2-3; D gene uncertain. Germline CDR1 reads SQVTM; CDR2 reads ANQGSEA. Trimming removed 0 bases at V and 6 bases at J, with 7 bases between. The CDR3 runs 12 residues. CDR3 region: CSVEDSRDTQYF. The CDR3 nucleotides are TGCAGCGTTGAAGATTCCAGGGATACGCAGTATTTT.

The chain is built from TRBV18 and TRBJ1-2, with 9 bases fitting TRBD1. V gave up 4 bases and J gave up 2 bases; unmatched junction bases: 2. Germline-derived CDR1 and CDR2 are KGHSH and LQKENI. The CDR3 is 14 residues long. This chain's CDR3 is CASSLGQGNYGYTF. The DNA for the CDR3 is TGTGCCAGCTCACTTGGACAGGGGAACTATGGCTACACCTTC.

This clone occurred once. The chain employs TRBV2 and TRBJ1-2; D gene ambiguous. The germline CDR1 and CDR2 sequences are SNHLY and FYNNEI. CDR3 length equals 13 residues. With 3 bases removed from V and 0 bases from J, the gap between germline ends came to 5 bases. In nucleotides, the CDR3 is TGTGCCAGCAGTGACAACTCTAACTATGGCTACACCTTC. Protein: CASSDNSNYGYTF.

The table lists this clone with many counts. CDR3 loop: CASSLRGGLGHGPYEQYF. CDR3 DNA sequence: TGTGCCAGCAGTTTGCGAGGGGGCCTAGGCCACGGGCCCTACGAGCAGTACTTC. This sequence joins TRBV27 and TRBJ2-7; TRBD1 aligns across 7 bases. CDR1 MNHEY and CDR2 SMNVEV come from the germline V gene (reference sequence). The CDR3 has 18 amino acids. The junction had 16 bases not matched to a gene; V was cut back by 3 bases and J by 2 bases.

This clone was seen more than once but under ten times. The chain carries TRBV5-5 and TRBJ2-5, with D maybe TRBD2 (6 bases). CDR1 is SGHKS and CDR2 is YYEKEE in the germline V gene (reference sequence). V lost 6 bases, J lost 7 bases, and 13 bases lay in between. The length of the CDR3 is 12 residues. CDR3 DNA sequence: TGTGCCAGCACCCCAAGGAGGGGGACCCAGTACTTC. Translation: CASTPRRGTQYF.

This clone was picked up a small number of times. V and J are TRBV2 and TRBJ1-1; the D gene is possibly TRBD1 (5 bases). Germline V gene data show CDR1 as SNHLY and CDR2 as FYNNEI. The length of the CDR3 is 12 residues. The V and J ends lost 2 bases and 10 bases respectively, with 11 bases between them. The CDR3 region has the DNA TGTGCCAGCAGTGAACGCAGGGTCGTAGCTTTCTTT. Its protein product is CASSERRVVAFF.

This clone was observed a few times. In DNA form, the CDR3 reads TGTGCCAGCAGTCCTGGGACAGGGATTCAAGAGACCCAGTACTTC. It is translated as CASSPGTGIQETQYF. The chain links TRBV5-5 to TRBJ2-5; 9 bases fit TRBD1. The CDR3 covers 15 residues. V lost 5 bases, J lost 2 bases, and 7 bases stayed unmatched. Germline V gives CDR1 SGHKS, CDR2 YYEKEE (reference sequence).

This clone was seen more than once but under ten times. The chain employs TRBV11-2 and TRBJ2-3, with 8 nucleotides matching TRBD2. Unmatched junction bases numbered 10, after V lost 5 bases and J lost 6 bases. Germline lookup yields CDR1 SGHAT and CDR2 FQNNGV. The CDR3 is 15 residues long. CDR3 sequence: CASSMSGTSGDTQYF. In DNA, the CDR3 is TGTGCCAGCAGCATGTCCGGGACTAGTGGGGATACGCAGTATTTT.

Comment on this clone: Additional DNA sequences in this sample encode the identical CDR3. This sequence joins TRBV4-2 and TRBJ2-1, with 8 bases matching TRBD2. The CDR3 has 16 amino acids. The germline CDR1 and CDR2 sequences are LGHNA and YNFKEQ. The J segment lost 3 bases and the V segment lost 0 bases, leaving 4 bases of the junction unmatched. CDR3 in amino acids: CASSQDPTSGYNEQFF. The CDR3 DNA sequence: TGTGCCAGCAGCCAAGATCCCACTAGCGGCTACAATGAGCAGTTCTTC.

This clone turned up a few times. The chain links TRBV7-2 to TRBJ2-7, with TRBD2 identical over 9 bases. The CDR3 loop spans 16 amino acids. With V trimmed by 5 bases and J by 0 bases, 8 bases remained unmatched. Germline CDR1 reads SGHTA; CDR2 reads FQGNSA. The CDR3: CASSLGPSGNSYEQYF. The DNA of the CDR3 is TGTGCCAGCAGCCTCGGCCCTAGCGGGAACTCCTACGAGCAGTACTTC.

The chain carries TRBV9 and TRBJ2-3; D might be TRBD2 (6 bases). This CDR3 contains 15 residues. Germline values: CDR1 SGDLS, CDR2 YYNGEE. The V and J ends lost 0 bases and 6 bases respectively, with 14 bases between them. The CDR3, as DNA: TGTGCCAGCAGCGTAGCGGGCGGGACCCACGATACGCAGTATTTT. As protein: CASSVAGGTHDTQYF.

This clone came up a few times. The genes are TRBV9 and TRBJ1-4; 8 positions match TRBD1. The CDR3 sequence is 15 residues long. With 7 bases clipped from V and 3 bases from J, the junction kept 8 bases outside the gene matches. The germline V gene has CDR1 SGDLS and CDR2 YYNGEE. CDR3 sequence: CASGGQGTANEKLFF. DNA for the CDR3: TGTGCCAGCGGAGGACAGGGAACGGCTAATGAAAAACTGTTTTTT.

The chain combines TRBV27 with TRBJ1-2; TRBD1 agrees at 7 bases. Germline V gives CDR1 MNHEY, CDR2 SMNVEV (reference sequence). This CDR3 comprises 14 residues. V shed 5 bases, J shed 4 bases, and the junction held 7 bases outside the gene matches. Written as DNA, the CDR3 is TGTGCCAGCAGTATCTCACAGGGGACCTATGGCTACACCTTC. Translating it yields CASSISQGTYGYTF.

The chain uses TRBV30 and TRBJ2-7, with TRBD1 matching over 8 bases. CDR1 and CDR2 (germline): GTSNPN, SVGIG (reference sequence). The junction had 8 bases not matched to a gene; V was cut back by 1 base and J by 6 bases. The CDR3 spans 14 residues. DNA of the CDR3: TGTGCCTGGAGTGCTTGGCAGGGGGCTGGCGAGCAGTACTTC. Protein product: CAWSAWQGAGEQYF.

The chain has TRBV5-1 and TRBJ2-7; 9 bases line up with TRBD1. The CDR3 is 15 residues long. The V segment lost 4 bases and the J segment 6 bases; nucleotides outside the gene matches: 11. Germline V gives CDR1 SGHRS, CDR2 YFSETQ. CDR3 DNA: TGCGCCAGCAGCCCGAGTGTGGACAGGGGTGGCGAGCAGTACTTC. It encodes CASSPSVDRGGEQYF.